Each of the 15 T cell receptor beta chains below was sequenced from the same sample in a study of blood T cell repertoires in COVID-19. Data came from immunoSEQ multiplex PCR; TCRdb stores just in-frame clones and leaves some out. Among around 200,000 clones listed, 89% were seen once. Material for sequencing was peripheral blood. These receptors were taken from a man aged 35-49 years with acute or convalescent COVID-19.

The rearrangement joins TRBV2 to TRBJ1-1; TRBD1 matches 7 bases. Looked up from germline, CDR1 is SNHLY and CDR2 is FYNNEI. V lost 6 bases to trimming and J lost 0 bases; unmatched junction nucleotides: 4. This CDR3 is built from 14 residues. DNA of the CDR3: TGTGCCAGCAGCCCACAGGGGATGAACACTGAAGCTTTCTTT. Its translation is CASSPQGMNTEAFF.

This clone was seen just once. The rearrangement joins TRBV9 to TRBJ1-3, with 9 positions matching TRBD1. The V gene end was trimmed by 1 base and the J gene end by 4 bases; junction bases not matched to a gene: 6. Germline V gene sequence: CDR1 SGDLS, CDR2 YYNGEE. The CDR3 totals 16 residues. The DNA of the CDR3 is TGTGCCAGCAGCGTATTCGGGACAGGGATAGGAAACACCATATATTTT. Protein sequence: CASSVFGTGIGNTIYF.

The chain has TRBV24-1 and TRBJ2-3; TRBD2 matches 7 bases. The V and J ends lost 3 bases and 2 bases, in that order; junction bases with no gene match: 4. CDR1 is KGHDR and CDR2 is SFDVKD in the germline V gene. The CDR3 is 15 residues long. The CDR3 loop reads CATSDHGGNTDTQYF. The CDR3 nucleotides read TGTGCCACCAGTGATCACGGGGGGAACACAGATACGCAGTATTTT.

The CDR3 reads CASSQDGVANQPQHF. CDR3 nucleotide sequence: TGTGCCAGCTCACAGGATGGAGTCGCCAATCAGCCCCAGCATTTT. The J gene is TRBJ1-5, the V gene TRBV18; D is uncertain. Trimming took off 4 bases at V and 3 bases at J, with 13 bases between the two ends. The CDR3 extends over 15 amino acids. In germline, CDR1 is KGHSH, CDR2 LQKENI.

This chain connects TRBV6-5 to TRBJ1-3; 7 bases map to TRBD1. The CDR3 loop spans 15 amino acids. V shed 7 bases, J shed 8 bases, and the junction held 14 bases outside the gene matches. The germline gives CDR1 MNHEY, CDR2 SVGAGI. Here the CDR3 DNA reads TGTGCCAGCATCCCTTTGGGGACAGCCGCCTACACCATATATTTT. Translating gives CASIPLGTAAYTIYF.

The chain links TRBV10-3 to TRBJ1-3; D may be TRBD1 (5 bases). With 6 bases removed from V and 0 bases from J, the gap between germline ends came to 9 bases. CDR3 length: 14 amino acids. Germline CDR1 and CDR2: ENHRY and SYGVKD. The CDR3 region has the DNA TGTGCCATCAGCGACAGCAGCTCTGGAAACACCATATATTTT. Amino acids: CAISDSSSGNTIYF.

To note about this clone: The sample carries other DNA sequences with the same CDR3. V is TRBV5-1 and J is TRBJ2-3, with 7 bases fitting TRBD1. V lost 2 bases and J lost 2; bases outside the gene matches: 2. CDR3 length: 14 residues. The germline gives CDR1 SGHRS, CDR2 YFSETQ. The DNA of the CDR3 is TGCGCCAGCAGCTTTGGACAGGACACAGATACGCAGTATTTT. Translation: CASSFGQDTDTQYF.

This clone was detected once. This sequence joins TRBV10-2 and TRBJ2-1; no clear D. V lost 2 bases, J lost 5 bases, and 16 bases lay in between. The V gene's germline CDR1 is WSHSY and CDR2 SAAADI. This CDR3 contains 16 residues. CDR3 region: CASSELNRNWDNEQFF. CDR3 in DNA: TGCGCCAGCAGTGAGCTCAACAGAAATTGGGACAATGAGCAGTTCTTC.

The chain uses TRBV5-4 and TRBJ1-5; D unresolved. Between the trimmed V and J ends, which lost 3 bases and 4 bases, there was a span of 2 bases. The CDR3 runs 11 residues. Germline V CDR1 and CDR2: SGHNT, YYREEE (reference sequence). The CDR3 DNA is TGTGCCAGCAGCTCGAATCAGCCCCAGCATTTT. Translating gives CASSSNQPQHF.

This chain joins TRBV28 and TRBJ1-1; 12 bases fit TRBD1. V dropped 7 bases and J dropped 0; count of bases not matched to a gene: 12. This CDR3 is built from 18 residues. Germline assignment: CDR1 MDHEN and CDR2 SYDVKM. CDR3 in amino acids: CASTRGQGAYFLNTEAFF. CDR3 coding DNA: TGTGCCAGCACCAGGGGACAGGGGGCCTATTTTTTGAACACTGAAGCTTTCTTT.

This rearrangement joins TRBV5-1 to TRBJ2-3; 9 bases match TRBD1. The CDR3 has 14 residues. The V segment lost 4 bases and the J segment 5 bases; nucleotides outside the gene matches: 5. Per the germline V gene, CDR1 is SGHRS and CDR2 is YFSETQ. CDR3 bases: TGCGCCAGCAGCCTACAGGGGGCAGTAGATACGCAGTATTTT. Amino acid sequence: CASSLQGAVDTQYF. The full variable domain, rest sourced from reference TRBV5-1 and TRBJ2-3, is KAGVTQTPRYLIKTRGQQVTLSCSPISGHRSVSWYQQTPGQGLQFLFEYFSETQRNKGNFPGRFSGRQFSNSRSEMNVSTLELGDSALYLCASSLQGAVDTQYFGPGTRLTVL.

The chain joins TRBV6-4 to TRBJ1-2, with 11 bases that match TRBD1. Looked up from germline, CDR1 is MRHNA and CDR2 is SNTAGT. V lost 6 bases and J lost 7; bases outside the gene matches: 1. This CDR3 is 12 amino acids long. This CDR3 reads CASRGTGGGYTF. The CDR3 nucleotides are TGTGCCAGCAGGGGGACAGGGGGTGGCTACACCTTC.

This chain joins TRBV12-3 or TRBV12-4 and TRBJ2-1; 8 bases align to TRBD1. J was trimmed by 10 bases and V by 5 bases; bases with no gene match: 4. CDR3 length: 12 residues. For the CDR3, the DNA is TGTGCCAGCAGTCAGACAGGGGACGAGCAGTTCTTC. Translating it yields CASSQTGDEQFF.

This chain uses TRBV7-2 with TRBJ1-4; 10 bases fit TRBD1. The length of the CDR3 is 14 residues. Germline CDR1 is SGHTA and CDR2 is FQGNSA. J gave up 7 bases and V 3 bases, and 2 bases lay outside the gene matches. The CDR3 DNA reads TGTGCCAGCAGCTTGGACAGGGGGGTTGAAAAACTGTTTTTT. It yields the protein CASSLDRGVEKLFF.

J is TRBJ1-2 and V is TRBV7-6; TRBD1 aligns across 8 bases. The CDR3 has 16 residues. Trimming took 5 bases from V and 6 from J; bases not matched to a gene: 14. Germline V gene sequence: CDR1 SGHVS, CDR2 FNYEAQ. This chain's CDR3 is CASSPGEQQGGHGYTF. The CDR3 DNA is TGTGCCAGCAGCCCCGGGGAACAACAGGGGGGCCATGGCTACACCTTC.